The clone carrying this TCR beta chain was counted only a few times. What it recognizes is unknown. Using a J-beta primer mix together with a sample-barcoded 5' primer, a second PCR was run for roughly 7 to 12 cycles. TCRdb independently ran MiXCR on the 5' RACE reads; one entry per CDR3 protein. This table holds about 900,000 distinct CDR3 sequences, around 48% found once. The sample comes from a study of blood T cells in healthy people across ages. Study observations and caveats: Across samples, TCR beta diversity tracked strongly with naive T cell percentage.

Isolation yielded PBMCs, at least 7 million per sample, in every case. The CDR3 extends over 11 amino acids. Germline V gene lookup returns CDR1 SQVTM and CDR2 ANQGSEA. V lost 4 bases and J lost 10, with 11 bases in between. The chain recombines TRBV29-1 with TRBJ2-1; TRBD1 is a possible D gene (6 bases). This clonotype was sampled from a man younger than 45 in good health. Sequencing was performed on blood. The CDR3 is CSVGGLAEQFF. As DNA, the CDR3 is TGCAGCGTTGGGGGGCTAGCAGAGCAGTTCTTC.